Below are 29 T cell receptor beta chains sequenced from a single sample in a study of CD8 T cells in Susac syndrome. It was with random hexamers that 0.5 to 1 ug RNA was reverse transcribed. TCRdb processed the immunoSEQ multiplex PCR reads anew with MiXCR; each CDR3 protein has one entry. The repertoire holds approximately 120,000 distinct CDR3 sequences, with approximately 95% as singletons. What was sequenced was CD8+ T cells from PBMCs. Receptors originate from a human donor with multiple sclerosis.

A single count supports this clonotype. The V call is TRBV7-6, the J call TRBJ2-2; D is unclear. Germline CDR1 is SGHVS and CDR2 is FNYEAQ. V was pared by 2 bases and J by 5 bases, with 6 bases between. The CDR3 is made up of 13 amino acids. The DNA of the CDR3 is TGTGCCAGCAGCTTAACCCCGACCGGGGAGCTGTTTTTT. The encoded protein is CASSLTPTGELFF.

The chain carries TRBV9 and TRBJ2-2; perhaps TRBD2 as D (5 bases). CDR1 SGDLS and CDR2 YYNGEE come from the germline V gene. The CDR3 is 15 amino acids. The ends were cut back, 4 bases at V and 2 bases at J, with 12 bases in the middle. CDR3 nucleotide sequence: TGTGCCAGCAGCCCCCGTAGCGATAACACCGGGGAGCTGTTTTTT. Translated: CASSPRSDNTGELFF.

The chain recombines TRBV2 with TRBJ2-3; D possibly corresponds to TRBD2 (5 bases). Trimming removed 11 bases from V and 4 bases from J, with 19 bases in between. Germline V lookup: CDR1 SNHLY, CDR2 FYNNEI. The CDR3 spans 14 residues. CDR3 DNA: TGTGCCGACCTGCTAGGCGGGCCCTCAGATACGCAGTATTTT. Its translation is CADLLGGPSDTQYF.

The chain employs TRBV25-1 and TRBJ1-5; D is unresolved. Germline CDR1 is MGHDK and CDR2 is SYGVNS. The CDR3 consists of 16 residues. V lost 1 base and J 2 bases, leaving 12 bases between the germline ends. The CDR3 DNA sequence: TGTGCCAGCAGTGAATCCCGGGAAGAAGGCAATCAGCCCCAGCATTTT. Protein: CASSESREEGNQPQHF.

The rearrangement uses TRBV29-1 and TRBJ2-1; the D call may be TRBD1 or TRBD2 (5 bases each). V shed 7 bases and J shed 0 bases, with 19 bases lying between them. The V gene's germline CDR1 is SQVTM and CDR2 ANQGSEA. The CDR3 covers 16 residues. The CDR3 reads CSAEGFSGSSYNEQFF. DNA of the CDR3: TGCAGCGCCGAGGGATTTTCAGGGAGCTCCTACAATGAGCAGTTCTTC.

This sequence joins TRBV12-3 or TRBV12-4 and TRBJ1-2, with D unresolved. V was clipped by 5 bases and J by 4 bases, with 11 bases between them. The CDR3 contains 13 residues. Here the CDR3 reads CASSLKGPYGYTF. The CDR3 DNA is TGTGCCAGCAGTCTAAAGGGTCCCTATGGCTACACCTTC.

This clonotype was counted once. The J gene is TRBJ1-1, the V gene TRBV14; D is uncertain. The germline V gene encodes CDR1 SGHDN and CDR2 FVKESK. There are 12 residues in the CDR3. Trimming took 2 bases from V and 5 from J, leaving 6 bases between them. CDR3 region: CASSQYETEAFF. The DNA of the CDR3 is TGTGCCAGCAGCCAATATGAAACTGAAGCTTTCTTT.

J is TRBJ1-6 and V is TRBV27; 11 nucleotides align to TRBD1. Looked up from germline, CDR1 is MNHEY and CDR2 is SMNVEV (reference sequence). After removal of 5 bases from V and 10 bases from J, the junction contained 7 bases not matched to a gene. This CDR3 has 15 residues. The DNA for the CDR3 is TGTGCCAGCAGTCCTGGGACAGGGGGACGGTCACCCCTCCACTTT. Protein sequence: CASSPGTGGRSPLHF.

This chain links TRBV12-3 or TRBV12-4 with TRBJ2-7, with TRBD2 matching 9 bases. This CDR3 region has 15 residues. V was pared by 5 bases and J by 2 bases, with 7 bases of the junction left unmatched. The CDR3 sequence: CASSGPGGGAYEQYF. CDR3 DNA sequence: TGTGCCAGCAGTGGTCCGGGCGGGGGGGCCTACGAGCAGTACTTC.

The chain links TRBV7-9 to TRBJ2-1; no firm D call. Germline-derived CDR1 and CDR2 are SEHNR and FQNEAQ (reference sequence). The CDR3 is 13 amino acids. Trimming removed 0 bases from V and 8 bases from J, with 8 bases in between. The CDR3 sequence: CASSLARNDEQFF. The DNA for the CDR3 is TGTGCCAGCAGCTTAGCTAGGAATGATGAGCAGTTCTTC.

This sequence joins TRBV29-1 and TRBJ2-3, with D perhaps matching TRBD2 (6 bases). The V end lost 3 bases, the J end lost 6 bases, and 7 bases lay between the germline ends. Germline V gene data show CDR1 as SQVTM and CDR2 as ANQGSEA. The CDR3 has 11 residues. The CDR3 DNA reads as TGCAGCGTTGATGGGGGGGATACGCAGTATTTT. Its protein is CSVDGGDTQYF.

The V gene is TRBV4-1, the J gene TRBJ1-2; no clear D. Trimming left V 0 bases short and J 0 bases short, with 8 bases between. The CDR3 runs to 15 residues. Germline-derived CDR1 and CDR2 are MGHRA and YSYEKL. The DNA of the CDR3 is TGCGCCAGCAGCCAAGAACCAGGAACTAACTATGGCTACACCTTC. This translates into CASSQEPGTNYGYTF.

V gene TRBV7-9 combines with J gene TRBJ2-6; 7 nucleotides line up with TRBD1. Trimming removed 6 bases from V and 2 bases from J; junction bases left unmatched: 13. In germline, CDR1 is SEHNR, CDR2 FQNEAQ (reference sequence). This CDR3 has 18 amino acids. The CDR3 sequence: CASRLNRGGGAGANVLTF. CDR3 nucleotides: TGTGCCAGCAGGCTCAACAGGGGCGGCGGTGCTGGGGCCAACGTCCTGACTTTC.

The chain links TRBV5-1 to TRBJ2-2; D is undetermined. CDR3 size: 12 residues. V lost 7 bases to trimming and J lost 4 bases, with 8 bases between them. Germline lookup yields CDR1 SGHRS and CDR2 YFSETQ. CDR3 DNA sequence: TGCGCCAGCTCCCAAGGCACCGGGGAGCTGTTTTTT. Its protein is CASSQGTGELFF.

The chain uses TRBV19 and TRBJ2-7; 8 positions agree with TRBD1. The junction had 6 bases not matched to a gene; V was cut back by 5 bases and J by 0 bases. Germline lookup yields CDR1 LNHDA and CDR2 SQIVND (reference sequence). The CDR3 extends over 15 amino acids. This chain's CDR3 is CASSHGDRSSYEQYF. The CDR3 nucleotides read TGTGCCAGTAGTCATGGGGACAGGAGCTCCTACGAGCAGTACTTC.

The rearrangement uses TRBV27 and TRBJ2-1, with TRBD2 matching over 8 bases. Germline trimming cut 5 bases from V and 4 bases from J; bases unmatched to any gene: 7. The CDR3 length is 15 residues. From germline, CDR1 is MNHEY and CDR2 SMNVEV (reference sequence). CDR3 region: CASSGSGGFYNEQFF. Here the CDR3 DNA reads TGTGCCAGCAGTGGAAGCGGGGGCTTTTACAATGAGCAGTTCTTC.

V usage is TRBV7-9 and J usage is TRBJ2-3; the D call may be TRBD1 or TRBD2 (5 bases each). Trimming cost V 1 base and J 0 bases, with 8 bases left between them. CDR3 length: 15 residues. Germline lookup yields CDR1 SEHNR and CDR2 FQNEAQ (reference sequence). Written as DNA, the CDR3 is TGTGCCAGCAGCTTAGACTGGGGGAGCACAGATACGCAGTATTTT. Amino acids: CASSLDWGSTDTQYF.

The chain is built from TRBV29-1 and TRBJ1-1; TRBD1 might be the D (6 bases). In germline, CDR1 is SQVTM, CDR2 ANQGSEA. The CDR3 consists of 13 residues. V lost 3 bases and J 6 bases, leaving 14 bases between the germline ends. In DNA form, the CDR3 reads TGCAGCGTTGAGCACAGGGAACTGGCTGAAGCTTTCTTT. Protein product: CSVEHRELAEAFF.

The chain carries TRBV3-1 and TRBJ1-2; no clear D gene. This CDR3 is 14 amino acids long. Deletions cut 0 bases from V and 8 bases from J, with 13 bases between. CDR1 LGHDT and CDR2 YNNKEL come from the germline V gene (reference sequence). CDR3 nucleotide sequence: TGTGCCAGCAGCCAAGATCGCGGAACTAGGGGCTACACCTTC. Its translation: CASSQDRGTRGYTF.

This clonotype has only one observation. This chain connects TRBV15 to TRBJ1-5, with TRBD1 matching over 9 bases. Germline assignment: CDR1 LNHNV and CDR2 YYDKDF (reference sequence). With 7 bases clipped from V and 1 base from J, the junction kept 5 bases outside the gene matches. The CDR3 spans 15 residues. CDR3 in amino acids: CATNPTGGSNQPQHF. Here the CDR3 DNA reads TGTGCCACCAACCCGACAGGGGGAAGCAATCAGCCCCAGCATTTT.

CDR3 sequence (DNA): TGTGCCAGCAGCCAAGATGGGGGCTCCAACACTGAAGCTTTCTTT. Translated, it gives CASSQDGGSNTEAFF. J is TRBJ1-1 and V is TRBV4-2; a possible D gene is TRBD1 (6 bases). The CDR3 consists of 15 residues. Germline V CDR1 and CDR2: LGHNA, YNFKEQ. Trimming stripped 0 bases from V and 2 bases from J, with 10 bases between.

The chain is built from TRBV21-1 and TRBJ2-3; the table's D call TRBD2 went unverified against the DNA. TRBV21-1 is designated a pseudogene. The CDR3 loop spans 17 amino acids. The CDR3 reads CASSKSPSQVSTDTQYF. CDR3 sequence (DNA): TGTGCCAGCAGCAAATCTCCTAGCCAGGTTAGCACAGATACGCAGTATTTT.

CDR3 in DNA: TGTGCTAGTGGTTTTTCCGGGACTCCCAATGAGCAGTTCTTC. Protein product: CASGFSGTPNEQFF. The chain is built from TRBV12-5 and TRBJ2-1; D perhaps matches TRBD2 (6 bases). V lost 3 bases and J 6 bases, leaving 12 bases between the germline ends. This CDR3 is built from 14 residues. Germline CDR1 is LGHNT and CDR2 is FRNRAP.

V usage is TRBV28 and J usage is TRBJ2-1; a possible D gene is TRBD2 (5 bases). V lost 2 bases and J lost 5, with 22 bases in between. The CDR3 is 18 amino acids. Looked up from germline, CDR1 is MDHEN and CDR2 is SYDVKM. Written as DNA, the CDR3 is TGTGCCAGCAGTTTACTTTTTGATGGGAGCCCCCGGGACAATGAGCAGTTCTTC. Translated, it gives CASSLLFDGSPRDNEQFF.

The sample holds one count of this clonotype. The CDR3 DNA sequence: TGTGCCAGCAGCCCATCTCAGCAAAACATTCAGTACTTC. Its protein is CASSPSQQNIQYF. V gene TRBV7-9 combines with J gene TRBJ2-4; D is undetermined. Deletions cut 5 bases from V and 5 bases from J, with 10 bases between. Looked up from germline, CDR1 is SEHNR and CDR2 is FQNEAQ (reference sequence). This CDR3 is 13 amino acids long.

The chain carries TRBV27 and TRBJ2-7, with D possibly matching TRBD1 (6 bases). Germline values: CDR1 MNHEY, CDR2 SMNVEV (reference sequence). V gave up 6 bases and J gave up 0 bases, with 15 bases separating them. This CDR3 is built from 15 residues. The CDR3 here is CASRIRGPSSYEQYF. The CDR3 DNA follows: TGTGCCAGCAGAATCAGGGGCCCGAGCTCCTACGAGCAGTACTTC.

V and J are TRBV2 and TRBJ1-1, with D hard to call. Between the trimmed V and J ends, which lost 3 bases and 5 bases, there was a span of 16 bases. CDR3 length: 15 amino acids. The germline V gene encodes CDR1 SNHLY and CDR2 FYNNEI. In nucleotides, the CDR3 is TGTGCCAGCAGTGACAGCGGGATCCGCGTAACTGAAGCTTTCTTT. It yields the protein CASSDSGIRVTEAFF.

V usage is TRBV7-2 and J usage is TRBJ2-5, with TRBD2 identical over 14 bases. The V segment lost 3 bases and the J segment 4 bases; nucleotides outside the gene matches: 13. The germline gives CDR1 SGHTA, CDR2 FQGNSA. The CDR3 has 19 amino acids. CDR3 in DNA: TGTGCCAGCAGCTTGGGCGGGACTAGCGGGGGTGTCCCTAGAGAGACCCAGTACTTC. It codes for CASSLGGTSGGVPRETQYF.

V gene TRBV19 combines with J gene TRBJ1-5; D unresolved. Trimming pared 3 bases from V and 0 bases from J, leaving 3 bases between. Germline V CDR1 and CDR2: LNHDA, SQIVND (reference sequence). This CDR3 is 13 amino acids long. CDR3 in DNA: TGTGCCAGTAGTATGAGTAGCAATCAGCCCCAGCATTTT. Translated, it gives CASSMSSNQPQHF.